This TCR beta chain comes out of a study of T cells in women clearing cervical HPV infection. As to this clone: Read data end 3 residues before the CDR3 end; the end is taken from the germline J gene.

Data came from immunoSEQ multiplex PCR; TCRdb stores just in-frame clones and leaves some out. Its table records tens of thousands of clones. The CDR3 runs to 13 residues. V shed 7 bases and J 5 bases; nucleotides not matched to a gene: 10. From germline, CDR1 is GTSNPN and CDR2 SVGIG (reference sequence). This sequence originates from a woman between 18 and 70 years old with a cervical HPV16 infection that either progressed to CIN3+ or cleared (not recorded which). Sequences were obtained from blood buffy coat. The chain couples TRBV30 to TRBJ2-5; 7 nucleotides agree with TRBD1. The CDR3 DNA, read in part, is TGTGCCTTATCCACAGGGGCTCGCGAGACC. Translation: CALSTGARET. The whole CDR3 protein is CALSTGARETQYF.